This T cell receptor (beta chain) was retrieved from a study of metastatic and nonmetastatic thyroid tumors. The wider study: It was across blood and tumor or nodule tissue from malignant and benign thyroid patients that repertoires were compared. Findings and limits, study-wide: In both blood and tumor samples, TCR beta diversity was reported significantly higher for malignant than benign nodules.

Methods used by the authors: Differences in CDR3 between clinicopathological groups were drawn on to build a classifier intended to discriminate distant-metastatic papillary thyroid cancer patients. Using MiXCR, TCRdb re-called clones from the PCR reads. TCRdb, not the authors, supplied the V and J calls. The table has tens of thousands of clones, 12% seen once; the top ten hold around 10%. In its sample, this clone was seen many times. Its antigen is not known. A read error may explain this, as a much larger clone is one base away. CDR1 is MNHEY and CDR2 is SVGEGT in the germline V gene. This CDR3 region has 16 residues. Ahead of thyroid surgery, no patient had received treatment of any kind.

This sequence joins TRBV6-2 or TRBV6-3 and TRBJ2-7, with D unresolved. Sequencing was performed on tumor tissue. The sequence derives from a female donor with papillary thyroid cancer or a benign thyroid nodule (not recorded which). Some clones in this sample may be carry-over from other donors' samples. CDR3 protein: CASSYPSRGSGYEQHF. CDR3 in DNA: TGTGCCAGCAGTTACCCTTCGAGAGGATCCGGCTACGAGCAGCACTTC.